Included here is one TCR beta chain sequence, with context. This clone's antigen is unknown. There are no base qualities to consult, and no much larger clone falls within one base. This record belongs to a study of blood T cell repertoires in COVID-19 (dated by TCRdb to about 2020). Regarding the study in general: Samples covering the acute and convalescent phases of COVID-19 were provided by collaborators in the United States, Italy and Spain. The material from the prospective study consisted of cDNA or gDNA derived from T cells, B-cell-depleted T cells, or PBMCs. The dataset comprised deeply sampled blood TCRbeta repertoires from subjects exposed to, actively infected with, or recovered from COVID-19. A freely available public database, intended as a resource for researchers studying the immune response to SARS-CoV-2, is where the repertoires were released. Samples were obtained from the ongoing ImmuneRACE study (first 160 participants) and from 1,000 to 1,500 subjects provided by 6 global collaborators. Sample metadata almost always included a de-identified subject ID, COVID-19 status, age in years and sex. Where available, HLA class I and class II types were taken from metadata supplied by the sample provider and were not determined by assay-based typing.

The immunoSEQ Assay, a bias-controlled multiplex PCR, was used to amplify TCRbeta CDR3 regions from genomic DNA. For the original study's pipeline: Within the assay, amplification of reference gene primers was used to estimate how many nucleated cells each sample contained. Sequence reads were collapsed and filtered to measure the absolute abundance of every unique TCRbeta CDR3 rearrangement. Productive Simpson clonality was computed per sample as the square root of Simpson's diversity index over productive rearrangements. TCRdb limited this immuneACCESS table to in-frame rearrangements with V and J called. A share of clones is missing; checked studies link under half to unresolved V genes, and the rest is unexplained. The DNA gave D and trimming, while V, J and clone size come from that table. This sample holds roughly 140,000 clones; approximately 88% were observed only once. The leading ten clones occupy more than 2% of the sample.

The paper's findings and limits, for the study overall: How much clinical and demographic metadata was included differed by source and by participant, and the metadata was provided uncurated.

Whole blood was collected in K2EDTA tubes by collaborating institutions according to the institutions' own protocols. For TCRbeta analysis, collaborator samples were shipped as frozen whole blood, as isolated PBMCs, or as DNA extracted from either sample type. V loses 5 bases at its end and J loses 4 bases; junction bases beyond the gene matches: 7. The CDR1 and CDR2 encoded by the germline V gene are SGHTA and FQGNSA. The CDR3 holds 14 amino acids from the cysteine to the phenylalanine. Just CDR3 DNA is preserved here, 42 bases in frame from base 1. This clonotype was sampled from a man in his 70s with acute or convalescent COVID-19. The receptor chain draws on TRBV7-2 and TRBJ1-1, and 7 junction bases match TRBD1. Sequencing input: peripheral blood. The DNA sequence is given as TGTGCCAGCAGCCCGGGACAGTTAGGCACTGAAGCTTTCTTT. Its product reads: CASSPGQLGTEAFF.